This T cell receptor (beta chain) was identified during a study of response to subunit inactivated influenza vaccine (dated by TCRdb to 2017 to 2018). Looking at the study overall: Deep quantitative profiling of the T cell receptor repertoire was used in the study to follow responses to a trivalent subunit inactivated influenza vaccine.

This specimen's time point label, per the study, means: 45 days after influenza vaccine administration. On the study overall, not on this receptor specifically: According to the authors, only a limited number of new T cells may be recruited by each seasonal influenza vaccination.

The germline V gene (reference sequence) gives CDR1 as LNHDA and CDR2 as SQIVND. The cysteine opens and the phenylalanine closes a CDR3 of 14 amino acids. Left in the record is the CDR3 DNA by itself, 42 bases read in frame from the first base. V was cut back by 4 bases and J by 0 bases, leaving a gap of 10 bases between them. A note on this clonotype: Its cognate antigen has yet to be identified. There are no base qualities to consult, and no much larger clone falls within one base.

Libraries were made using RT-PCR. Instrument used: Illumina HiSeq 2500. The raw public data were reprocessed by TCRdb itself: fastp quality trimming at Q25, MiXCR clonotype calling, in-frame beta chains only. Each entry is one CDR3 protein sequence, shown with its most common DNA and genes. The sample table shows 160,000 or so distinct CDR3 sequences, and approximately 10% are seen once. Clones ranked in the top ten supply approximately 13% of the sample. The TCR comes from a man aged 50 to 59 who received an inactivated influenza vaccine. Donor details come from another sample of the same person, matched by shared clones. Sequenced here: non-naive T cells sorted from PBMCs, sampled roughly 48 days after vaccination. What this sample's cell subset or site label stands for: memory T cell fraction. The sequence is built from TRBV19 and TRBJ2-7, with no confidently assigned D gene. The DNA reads TGTGCCAGTAGTACGGTAGTGGACTCCTACGAGCAGTACTTC. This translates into CASSTVVDSYEQYF.